The 3 T cell receptor beta chains presented below share a single source sample, sequenced in a study of cytomegalovirus exposure and HLA in healthy donors. Researchers ran the PCR with 60 Vbeta and 13 Jbeta primers. This table comes from immunoSEQ multiplex PCR, and its TCRdb copy is limited to in-frame clones, with some not included. The table lists 90,000 or so clones, just under 80% of them singletons, with approximately 3% in the top ten. The specimen sequenced was PBMCs. The source is a middle-aged woman in good health and CMV-seronegative.

This clone was counted once. The rearrangement uses TRBV19 and TRBJ1-2, with TRBD1 matching over 8 bases. Germline CDR1 and CDR2: LNHDA and SQIVND (reference sequence). V lost 5 bases, J lost 5 bases, and 4 bases stayed unmatched. The CDR3 is made up of 13 amino acids. The CDR3 loop reads CASSQDRAYGYTF. As DNA, the CDR3 is TGTGCCAGTAGTCAGGACAGGGCTTATGGCTACACCTTC.

Concerning this clone: One junction end does not reproduce the germline sequence, and a read error may be involved. The chain's CDR3 is CSSSQTDRGGTEAFF. The CDR3 region has the DNA TGTTCCAGCAGCCAAACGGACAGGGGGGGCACTGAAGCTTTCTTT. This chain joins TRBV7-9 and TRBJ1-1; 10 bases align to TRBD1. Germline CDR1 is SEHNR and CDR2 is FQNEAQ (reference sequence). This CDR3 comprises 15 residues.

This chain links TRBV28 with TRBJ2-6; 8 positions agree with TRBD1. V shed 5 bases, J shed 4 bases, and the junction held 22 bases outside the gene matches. The CDR3 contains 21 residues. In germline, CDR1 is MDHEN, CDR2 SYDVKM. In DNA, the CDR3 is TGTGCCAGCAGTCCCTGGACAGGGTTTGACAGTTCATGGAAAGGGGCCAACGTCCTGACTTTC. This gives the protein CASSPWTGFDSSWKGANVLTF.